The 24 T cell receptor beta chains listed next were all sequenced from one sample in a study of T cell responses to AZD1222 COVID-19 vaccine (dated by TCRdb to the early 2020s). In light of the paper, this sample's time point label describes: baseline before first vaccination. Reading the label with the study, this specimen's treatment or condition is: meningococcal conjugate vaccine given as trial control. Library preparation was by the immunoSEQ multiplex PCR assay. Sourced from immuneACCESS, this table was stored by TCRdb with only in-frame sequences that have V and J called. A share of the clones is absent; for the studies checked, an unresolved V gene accounts for under half, and the remainder has no known explanation. Recorded for this sample are about 130,000 clones; roughly 88% of them occurred a single time. The ten largest account for 4.4% of the sample. The sample consisted of peripheral blood, taken on day 0 of MenACWY control vaccination. Source of these receptors: an adult in good health.

This chain uses TRBV2 with TRBJ1-4; 7 nucleotides line up with TRBD1. V lost 7 bases and J lost 5; bases outside the gene matches: 4. Germline V gives CDR1 SNHLY, CDR2 FYNNEI. The CDR3 loop spans 13 amino acids. The CDR3: CASTGQPNEKLFF. CDR3 coding DNA: TGTGCCAGCACGGGACAGCCGAATGAAAAACTGTTTTTT.

The chain recombines TRBV6-6 with TRBJ1-3, with D maybe TRBD1 (5 bases). The CDR3 extends over 14 amino acids. Germline values: CDR1 MNHNY, CDR2 SVGAGI (reference sequence). Trimming took 4 bases from V and 0 from J, leaving 7 bases between them. The CDR3: CASSFGGSGNTIYF. CDR3 bases: TGTGCCAGCAGTTTCGGGGGCTCTGGAAACACCATATATTTT.

The genes are TRBV27 and TRBJ2-1; D is ambiguous. Germline CDR1 and CDR2: MNHEY and SMNVEV (reference sequence). Trimming took off 2 bases at V and 8 bases at J, with 16 bases between the two ends. This CDR3 contains 15 residues. CDR3: CASSLGTYPVDEQFF. In DNA form, the CDR3 reads TGTGCCAGCAGTTTAGGAACATACCCCGTGGATGAGCAGTTCTTC.

The V gene is TRBV7-2, the J gene TRBJ2-5, with a weak D call TRBD2 (6 bases). V lost 5 bases and J lost 1, with 17 bases in between. This CDR3 comprises 16 residues. The V gene's germline CDR1 is SGHTA and CDR2 FQGNSA. The CDR3, as DNA: TGTGCCAGCAGCCCCCGGGACTCGGGGCGCCAAGAGACCCAGTACTTC. As protein: CASSPRDSGRQETQYF.

V usage is TRBV7-8 and J usage is TRBJ1-2; D remains unclear. The V end lost 1 base, the J end lost 4 bases, and 4 bases lay between the germline ends. CDR1 is SGHVS and CDR2 is FQNEAQ in the germline V gene. The CDR3 extends over 12 amino acids. CDR3 loop: CASSLGAYGYTF. CDR3 DNA sequence: TGTGCCAGCAGCTTAGGGGCCTATGGCTACACCTTC. The complete variable domain, with remaining parts taken from reference TRBV7-8 and TRBJ1-2, reads GAGVSQSPRYKVAKRGQDVALRCDPISGHVSLFWYQQALGQGPEFLTYFQNEAQLDKSGLPSDRFFAERPEGSVSTLKIQRTQQEDSAVYLCASSLGAYGYTFGSGTRLTVV.

The V gene is TRBV19, the J gene TRBJ2-3; possibly TRBD2 for D (5 bases). The germline gives CDR1 LNHDA, CDR2 SQIVND (reference sequence). Trimming stripped 2 bases from V and 5 bases from J, with 20 bases between. This CDR3 has 17 amino acids. CDR3 coding DNA: TGTGCCAGTAGTATAAGACCAAAGAGCTCCGGGGTAGATACGCAGTATTTT. Translated: CASSIRPKSSGVDTQYF.

V is TRBV20-1 and J is TRBJ2-3; TRBD2 matches 7 bases. Germline V CDR1 and CDR2: DFQATT, SNEGSKA (reference sequence). The V segment lost 3 bases and the J segment 4 bases; nucleotides outside the gene matches: 7. CDR3 length: 14 residues. The CDR3 region has the DNA TGCAGTGCTAGTAGGCCAGCGGGATCAGATACGCAGTATTTT. Encoded protein: CSASRPAGSDTQYF.

In this sample, this clone turned up a few times. V is TRBV5-1 and J is TRBJ2-5; D possibly matches TRBD1 or TRBD2 (5 bases each). CDR1 and CDR2 (germline): SGHRS, YFSETQ. The CDR3 contains 15 residues. Deletions cut 3 bases from V and 4 bases from J, with 16 bases between. The chain's CDR3 is CASSSGLGAGETQYF. CDR3 coding DNA: TGCGCCAGCAGCTCCGGACTTGGGGCGGGAGAGACCCAGTACTTC.

The J gene is TRBJ1-5, the V gene TRBV28; D unresolved. Germline values: CDR1 MDHEN, CDR2 SYDVKM. The ends were cut back, 8 bases at V and 0 bases at J, with 5 bases in the middle. This CDR3 contains 12 residues. CDR3 sequence reads: CASQVSNQPQHF. CDR3 sequence (DNA): TGTGCCAGCCAGGTTAGCAATCAGCCCCAGCATTTT.

This clone turned up a few times. This chain uses TRBV5-5 with TRBJ2-2; 11 nucleotides align to TRBD2. The CDR3 runs to 16 residues. CDR1 is SGHKS, CDR2 YYEKEE, per germline (reference sequence). Losses at the gene ends were 3 bases for V and 2 bases for J; bases not matched to a gene: 3. The CDR3 region is CASSWGLAENTGELFF. The CDR3, as DNA: TGTGCCAGCAGCTGGGGACTAGCGGAAAACACCGGGGAGCTGTTTTTT.

This clone was seen only once. The gene calls are TRBV7-9 and TRBJ2-1; TRBD2 agrees at 8 bases. In germline, CDR1 is SEHNR, CDR2 FQNEAQ (reference sequence). This CDR3 region has 13 residues. V shed 5 bases, J shed 10 bases, and the junction held 7 bases outside the gene matches. The CDR3 DNA is TGTGCCAGCAGCCCGGGAGGGCATTTCGAGCAGTTCTTC. Translating it yields CASSPGGHFEQFF.

This chain connects TRBV6-5 to TRBJ1-2; D may be TRBD1 (5 bases). Per the germline V gene, CDR1 is MNHEY and CDR2 is SVGAGI. The CDR3 consists of 12 residues. Trimming left V 8 bases short and J 2 bases short, with 9 bases between. CDR3 bases: TGTGCCAGCCACGGGGGGAACTATGGCTACACCTTC. It is translated as CASHGGNYGYTF.

The gene calls are TRBV5-1 and TRBJ2-5; perhaps TRBD2 as D (5 bases). Trimming stripped 0 bases from V and 1 base from J, with 10 bases between. Germline CDR1 reads SGHRS; CDR2 reads YFSETQ. This CDR3 contains 15 residues. CDR3 sequence (DNA): TGCGCCAGCAGCTTGGTGGGGAGCCTCCAAGAGACCCAGTACTTC. Translating it yields CASSLVGSLQETQYF. Variable domain in full (rest from reference TRBV5-1 and TRBJ2-5): KAGVTQTPRYLIKTRGQQVTLSCSPISGHRSVSWYQQTPGQGLQFLFEYFSETQRNKGNFPGRFSGRQFSNSRSEMNVSTLELGDSALYLCASSLVGSLQETQYFGPGTRLLVL.

This clone was detected only once. V and J are TRBV27 and TRBJ1-3; weak D call: TRBD1 (6 bases). This CDR3 contains 15 residues. With 8 bases removed from V and 3 bases from J, the gap between germline ends came to 17 bases. The germline V gene has CDR1 MNHEY and CDR2 SMNVEV (reference sequence). The CDR3 coding sequence is TGTGCCAGCTTGGGTTGGGGGGCCGGTGGAAACACCATATATTTT. As protein: CASLGWGAGGNTIYF.

This clone was detected only a few times. The chain is built from TRBV7-9 and TRBJ2-2; D uncertain. The CDR3 has 14 amino acids. CDR1 and CDR2 from the germline V gene are SEHNR and FQNEAQ (reference sequence). The V end lost 5 bases, the J end lost 6 bases, and 13 bases lay between the germline ends. The CDR3 reads CASSPPLSAGELFF. In nucleotides, the CDR3 is TGTGCCAGCAGCCCCCCCCTTAGTGCCGGGGAGCTGTTTTTT.

This clone has just one count. The J gene is TRBJ2-1, the V gene TRBV7-2; 8 positions match TRBD1. The germline V gene encodes CDR1 SGHTA and CDR2 FQGNSA. V shed 1 base, J shed 8 bases, and the junction held 4 bases outside the gene matches. This CDR3 is built from 14 residues. CDR3 DNA sequence: TGTGCCAGCAGCTTAGGACAGGGGCCCGATGAGCAGTTCTTC. Amino acids: CASSLGQGPDEQFF. Variable domain in full (rest from reference TRBV7-2 and TRBJ2-1): GAGVSQSPSNKVTEKGKDVELRCDPISGHTALYWYRQSLGQGLEFLIYFQGNSAPDKSGLPSDRFSAERTGGSVSTLTIQRTQQEDSAVYLCASSLGQGPDEQFFGPGTRLTVL.

The rearrangement links TRBV6-5 to TRBJ1-2, with 7 bases matching TRBD1. The CDR3 runs 15 residues. The germline CDR1 and CDR2 sequences are MNHEY and SVGAGI. V trimming: 0 bases; J trimming: 0 bases; junction bases outside the gene matches: 1. This CDR3 is CASSYSRGPNYGYTF. CDR3 nucleotides: TGTGCCAGCAGTTACTCGAGGGGGCCTAACTATGGCTACACCTTC.

This clone was counted a single time. V is TRBV6-1 and J is TRBJ2-1; 7 nucleotides agree with TRBD2. The length of the CDR3 is 17 residues. With V trimmed by 2 bases and J by 4 bases, 11 bases remained unmatched. Germline V lookup: CDR1 MNHNS, CDR2 SASEGT. CDR3 DNA: TGTGCCAGCAGTGAAAGGGGCGGGAGATTGCAATACAATGAGCAGTTCTTC. Protein: CASSERGGRLQYNEQFF.

A single count supports this clone. V is TRBV11-3 and J is TRBJ1-5; D is unresolved. The CDR3 extends over 13 amino acids. Deletions cut 8 bases from V and 4 bases from J, with 12 bases between. Germline assignment: CDR1 SGHNT and CDR2 YENEEA. This chain's CDR3 is CASAEQGNQPQHF. DNA of the CDR3: TGTGCCAGCGCCGAGCAAGGAAATCAGCCCCAGCATTTT.

The V gene is TRBV28, the J gene TRBJ2-7; unclear D gene. The CDR3 consists of 15 residues. Germline V gene data show CDR1 as MDHEN and CDR2 as SYDVKM. The V end was cut by 6 bases, the J end by 2 bases, with 17 bases between. The DNA for the CDR3 is TGTGCCAGCAGCCCAAGCAACCGCGGCACCTACGAGCAGTACTTC. Its translation: CASSPSNRGTYEQYF.

The chain couples TRBV19 to TRBJ1-1; possibly TRBD1 for D (5 bases). The germline V gene has CDR1 LNHDA and CDR2 SQIVND (reference sequence). Trimming left V 7 bases short and J 3 bases short, with 12 bases between. This CDR3 is built from 13 residues. This CDR3 is CASTPPGDTEAFF. In DNA form, the CDR3 reads TGTGCCAGTACCCCCCCGGGGGACACTGAAGCTTTCTTT. Full variable domain (rest looked up from reference TRBV19 and TRBJ1-1): DGGITQSPKYLFRKEGQNVTLSCEQNLNHDAMYWYRQDPGQGLRLIYYSQIVNDFQKGDIAEGYSVSREKKESFPLTVTSAQKNPTAFYLCASTPPGDTEAFFGQGTRLTVV.

V gene TRBV27 combines with J gene TRBJ1-6; D not certain. Germline values: CDR1 MNHEY, CDR2 SMNVEV (reference sequence). Trimming cost V 6 bases and J 11 bases, with 26 bases left between them. CDR3 length equals 17 residues. The CDR3 reads CASRGWGKGKIGPPLHF. CDR3 sequence (DNA): TGTGCCAGCAGGGGTTGGGGAAAGGGCAAAATTGGACCACCCCTCCACTTT.

The chain links TRBV6-6 to TRBJ2-1; 13 nucleotides line up with TRBD2. The CDR3 is 15 amino acids. The V gene end was trimmed by 5 bases and the J gene end by 2 bases; junction bases not matched to a gene: 0. CDR1 and CDR2 (germline): MNHNY, SVGAGI (reference sequence). For the CDR3, the DNA is TGTGCCAGCAGTACTAGCGGGAGGGCCTACAATGAGCAGTTCTTC. This codes for CASSTSGRAYNEQFF.

The chain couples TRBV2 to TRBJ2-3; a weak D match, TRBD2 (5 bases). Germline lookup yields CDR1 SNHLY and CDR2 FYNNEI. V was trimmed by 4 bases and J by 3 bases, leaving 8 bases between them. CDR3 length: 13 amino acids. The CDR3 region is CASSAGETDTQYF. DNA of the CDR3: TGTGCCAGCAGTGCCGGGGAGACAGATACGCAGTATTTT.